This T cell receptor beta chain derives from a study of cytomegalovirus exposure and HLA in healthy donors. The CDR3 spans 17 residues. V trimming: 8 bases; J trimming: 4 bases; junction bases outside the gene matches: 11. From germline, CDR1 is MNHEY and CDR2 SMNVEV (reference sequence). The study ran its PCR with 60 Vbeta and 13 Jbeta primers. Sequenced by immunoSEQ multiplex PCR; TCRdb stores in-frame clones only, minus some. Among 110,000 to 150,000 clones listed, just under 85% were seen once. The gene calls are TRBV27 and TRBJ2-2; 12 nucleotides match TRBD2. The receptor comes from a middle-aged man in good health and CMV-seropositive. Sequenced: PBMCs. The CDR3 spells CASEGLAGQPGTGELFF. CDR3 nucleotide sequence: TGTGCCAGCGAAGGACTAGCGGGGCAACCGGGCACCGGGGAGCTGTTTTTT.